These 25 T cell receptor beta chains share one sample of origin, sequenced in a study of T-cell reconstitution after alpha-beta-depleted transplantation in children. A library of TCRbeta sequences, prepared with unique molecular identifiers, was generated. TCRdb processed the PCR reads anew with MiXCR; each CDR3 protein has one entry. This table holds 250,000 to 300,000 distinct CDR3 sequences, about 10% found once. The sample was PBMCs from the stem cell graft donor, taken from the stem cell graft. These receptors came from a human donor who donated a stem cell graft to a child with SCID.

This clonotype was counted many times. V usage is TRBV29-1 and J usage is TRBJ1-3, with 7 bases fitting TRBD1. The germline V gene encodes CDR1 SQVTM and CDR2 ANQGSEA. The CDR3 sequence is 14 residues long. With 4 bases clipped from V and 0 bases from J, the junction kept 3 bases outside the gene matches. This CDR3 reads CSVGDSHSGNTIYF. The CDR3 DNA is TGCAGCGTTGGGGACAGTCACTCTGGAAACACCATATATTTT.

V is TRBV5-1 and J is TRBJ2-7, with D maybe TRBD1 (6 bases). The CDR3 spans 13 residues. CDR1 and CDR2 (germline): SGHRS, YFSETQ. The V end was cut by 5 bases, the J end by 3 bases, with 12 bases between. CDR3 protein: CASSPDSRYEQYF. As DNA, the CDR3 is TGCGCCAGCAGTCCGGACAGCCGCTACGAGCAGTACTTC.

This clonotype appeared many times. The rearrangement links TRBV6-5 to TRBJ2-7; D is ambiguous. The germline gives CDR1 MNHEY, CDR2 SVGAGI. This CDR3 comprises 13 residues. The V end was cut by 6 bases, the J end by 3 bases, with 12 bases between. CDR3 in DNA: TGTGCCAGCAGACCAATTAATCGCTACGAGCAGTACTTC. This codes for CASRPINRYEQYF.

This clonotype came up a few times. The rearrangement joins TRBV4-2 to TRBJ2-1, with 7 bases fitting TRBD2. J gave up 2 bases and V 6 bases, and 4 bases lay outside the gene matches. Germline V lookup: CDR1 LGHNA, CDR2 YNFKEQ. The CDR3 consists of 14 residues. CDR3 nucleotides: TGTGCCAGCAGTAAGCGGGGTCCCTACAATGAGCAGTTCTTC. Translation: CASSKRGPYNEQFF.

This clonotype was counted only a few times. The rearrangement uses TRBV7-9 and TRBJ2-3; TRBD2 aligns across 7 bases. Trimming took 6 bases from V and 6 from J; bases not matched to a gene: 12. The CDR3 sequence is 15 residues long. Germline V CDR1 and CDR2: SEHNR, FQNEAQ (reference sequence). The CDR3 nucleotides read TGTGCCAGCAGTCCGGGCGGGGGATCCCTGGATACGCAGTATTTT. Translating it yields CASSPGGGSLDTQYF.

The CDR3 bases are TGTGCCTGCTGGGGGCCGAGCTCCTACGAGCAGTACTTC. It encodes CACWGPSSYEQYF. The chain recombines TRBV27 with TRBJ2-7; perhaps TRBD1 as D (6 bases). The CDR3 has 13 residues. The V gene lost 11 bases and the J gene lost 0 bases, with 14 bases spanning the gap. Germline V CDR1 and CDR2: MNHEY, SMNVEV (reference sequence).

The rearrangement uses TRBV5-1 and TRBJ1-1, with 8 bases lining up with TRBD1. Germline V gene lookup returns CDR1 SGHRS and CDR2 YFSETQ. This CDR3 comprises 17 residues. Trimming took 3 bases from V and 5 from J; bases not matched to a gene: 15. CDR3 in amino acids: CASSSGTGFRGGTEAFF. The CDR3, as DNA: TGCGCCAGCAGCTCGGGGACAGGTTTCAGAGGAGGAACTGAAGCTTTCTTT.

J is TRBJ1-5 and V is TRBV12-3 or TRBV12-4, with D possibly matching TRBD1 (6 bases). V was trimmed by 5 bases and J by 1 base, leaving 12 bases between them. The CDR3 extends over 15 amino acids. CDR3 region: CASSQRDISNQPQHF. CDR3 DNA sequence: TGTGCCAGCAGTCAACGGGACATCAGCAATCAGCCCCAGCATTTT.

This clonotype showed up many times. The genes are TRBV5-6 and TRBJ2-7; possibly TRBD1 for D (6 bases). Germline CDR1 and CDR2: SGHDT and YYEEEE. V shed 2 bases and J shed 2 bases, with 11 bases lying between them. The CDR3 loop spans 14 amino acids. Here the CDR3 DNA reads TGTGCCAGCAGCTTAAGGCAGGGGACCTACGAGCAGTACTTC. Its translation: CASSLRQGTYEQYF.

The V gene is TRBV20-1, the J gene TRBJ2-2; 9 bases match TRBD2. V shed 6 bases and J 8 bases; nucleotides not matched to a gene: 10. The CDR3 extends over 14 amino acids. CDR1 and CDR2 (germline): DFQATT, SNEGSKA (reference sequence). The CDR3 region has the DNA TGCAGTGCGACAGCGGGGGGCCTTTCGGGGGAGCTGTTTTTT. Amino acids: CSATAGGLSGELFF.

This clonotype was seen ten or more times. CDR3 amino acids: CASSQETLNTGELFF. CDR3 in DNA: TGCGCCAGCAGCCAAGAAACTCTGAACACCGGGGAGCTGTTTTTT. This chain connects TRBV4-1 to TRBJ2-2; D is unresolved. This CDR3 is built from 15 residues. Germline V lookup: CDR1 MGHRA, CDR2 YSYEKL. Trimming shortened V by 0 bases and J by 1 base, and 6 bases separated the two germline ends.

The chain uses TRBV5-1 and TRBJ2-7; TRBD1 matches at 9 bases. CDR3 length: 16 residues. Germline V CDR1 and CDR2: SGHRS, YFSETQ. Germline trimming cut 3 bases from V and 2 bases from J; bases unmatched to any gene: 9. The CDR3 loop reads CASSSPSGQGAYEQYF. The DNA of the CDR3 is TGCGCCAGCAGCTCCCCTTCGGGACAGGGTGCCTACGAGCAGTACTTC.

CDR3 sequence reads: CASRKDRVAGYTF. Here the CDR3 DNA reads TGTGCCAGCAGGAAAGACAGGGTTGCTGGCTACACCTTC. The rearrangement joins TRBV12-3 or TRBV12-4 to TRBJ1-2, with 7 bases identical to TRBD1. V lost 6 bases and J lost 7; bases outside the gene matches: 8. The CDR3 totals 13 residues.

This chain joins TRBV5-1 and TRBJ2-7; D possibly uses TRBD1 or TRBD2 (5 bases each). The length of the CDR3 is 16 residues. CDR1 is SGHRS, CDR2 YFSETQ, per germline. The V and J ends lost 4 bases and 2 bases respectively, with 19 bases between them. Written as DNA, the CDR3 is TGCGCCAGCAGCATTACCGGGACGGCGAACCCCTACGAGCAGTACTTC. Translated, it gives CASSITGTANPYEQYF.

V and J are TRBV9 and TRBJ2-1; TRBD2 is a possible D gene (6 bases). CDR1 SGDLS and CDR2 YYNGEE come from the germline V gene. The length of the CDR3 is 14 residues. The V and J ends lost 2 bases and 6 bases respectively, with 12 bases between them. CDR3 DNA: TGTGCCAGCAGCGTGGCTGGACTATCCAATGAGCAGTTCTTC. Translated: CASSVAGLSNEQFF.

This clonotype was picked up many times. The chain has TRBV29-1 and TRBJ2-7, with D uncertain. This CDR3 has 11 residues. The V and J ends lost 5 bases and 0 bases respectively, with 5 bases between them. Germline CDR1 and CDR2: SQVTM and ANQGSEA. CDR3 nucleotide sequence: TGCAGCGTTAGGGACTCCTACGAGCAGTACTTC. Its translation: CSVRDSYEQYF.

This clonotype was seen a few times. This chain connects TRBV5-6 to TRBJ2-3; TRBD2 might be the D (6 bases). CDR1 is SGHDT, CDR2 YYEEEE, per germline. The CDR3 consists of 13 residues. V lost 4 bases and J 13 bases, leaving 19 bases between the germline ends. CDR3 sequence: CASSTGLTKAEYF. The CDR3 DNA reads as TGTGCCAGCAGCACGGGACTCACTAAGGCGGAGTATTTT.

This chain joins TRBV12-3 or TRBV12-4 and TRBJ2-6, with unresolved D. The CDR3 is 13 residues long. The V and J ends lost 6 bases and 1 base respectively, with 4 bases between them. Here the CDR3 DNA reads TGTGCCAGCAGGCGGTCTGGGGCCAACGTCCTGACTTTC. Its protein product is CASRRSGANVLTF.

The table lists this clonotype with many counts. The V and J genes are TRBV29-1 and TRBJ2-1; D is possibly TRBD1 (5 bases). Per germline, CDR1 SQVTM and CDR2 ANQGSEA. The ends were cut back, 4 bases at V and 8 bases at J, with 12 bases in the middle. The length of the CDR3 is 12 residues. The CDR3 coding sequence is TGCAGCGTTGTCAAGGGGTCGGATGAGCAGTTCTTC. Amino acids: CSVVKGSDEQFF.

A few counts support this clonotype. The J gene is TRBJ2-7, the V gene TRBV5-1; 9 bases are a match to TRBD2. V dropped 0 bases and J dropped 3; count of bases not matched to a gene: 4. The CDR3 contains 15 residues. Germline values: CDR1 SGHRS, CDR2 YFSETQ. The CDR3 DNA sequence: TGCGCCAGCAGCTTGGTGCCTAGCGGGATCTACGAGCAGTACTTC. Translation gives CASSLVPSGIYEQYF.

This rearrangement joins TRBV29-1 to TRBJ1-4; unclear D gene. The ends were cut back, 3 bases at V and 8 bases at J, with 13 bases in the middle. The CDR3 runs 13 residues. The V gene's germline CDR1 is SQVTM and CDR2 ANQGSEA. The CDR3 DNA sequence: TGCAGCGTTGATCGCGGTCGAGGAGAAAAACTGTTTTTT. This encodes CSVDRGRGEKLFF.

The rearrangement uses TRBV29-1 and TRBJ1-2; D gene uncertain. The CDR3 covers 12 residues. Deletions cut 4 bases from V and 2 bases from J, with 8 bases between. CDR1 is SQVTM, CDR2 ANQGSEA, per germline. This CDR3 reads CSVGGSNYGYTF. Here the CDR3 DNA reads TGCAGCGTTGGAGGCAGCAACTATGGCTACACCTTC.

Worth noting for this clonotype: A single base separates this from a much larger clone, so it may be a read error. Since no conserved phenylalanine or tryptophan closes the CDR3, a read error is the likely cause. The chain has TRBV12-3 or TRBV12-4 and TRBJ2-3, with a possible D match to TRBD1 (6 bases). Trimming pared 3 bases from V and 0 bases from J, leaving 10 bases between. The CDR3 sequence is 15 residues long. The CDR3 DNA reads as TGTGCCAGCAGTTTCAGGGGCGGGAGCACAGATACGCAGTATGTT. Protein sequence: CASSFRGGSTDTQYV.

This clonotype was seen more than once but under ten times. The chain couples TRBV6-5 to TRBJ1-1; a possible D gene is TRBD1 (5 bases). V was cut by 7 bases and J by 7 bases, with 13 bases left in between. The CDR3 extends over 12 amino acids. Germline CDR1 reads MNHEY; CDR2 reads SVGAGI. CDR3 bases: TGTGCCAGCATTTCAGGGTTCCGTGAAGCTTTCTTT. Translation gives CASISGFREAFF.

This clonotype showed up just a few times. The chain couples TRBV5-1 to TRBJ1-1, with D unclear. CDR1 is SGHRS, CDR2 YFSETQ, per germline. The V and J ends lost 0 bases and 3 bases respectively, with 6 bases between them. The CDR3 is made up of 13 amino acids. The DNA for the CDR3 is TGCGCCAGCAGCTTGGTAACAGACACTGAAGCTTTCTTT. As protein: CASSLVTDTEAFF.